The clone carrying this TCR beta chain was observed many times. Its antigen is still unknown. This sample stems from a study of neurological immune-mediated disorders. Unsorted libraries used 2 million PBMCs kept at -80 degrees C. The cDNA was produced through 5'RACE with 10-nucleotide random UMIs. Over 200 million TCR-beta sequences from 15-18 subjects came from every sequencing run. From the 5' RACE reads, TCRdb called clonotypes with MiXCR, one entry per CDR3 protein. The sample consists of roughly 16,000 distinct CDR3 sequences, 14% to 15% of them appearing once. J gave up 8 bases and V 9 bases, and 10 bases lay outside the gene matches. The CDR3 is made up of 14 amino acids. Germline V gene data show CDR1 as SEHNR and CDR2 as FQNEAQ (reference sequence). Whole-study findings and limits: The study found no CDR3 amino acid sequences shared by expanded clones across subjects, suggesting private repertoires in all groups.

The sequenced sample was PBMCs. The chain carries TRBV7-9 and TRBJ2-1; 10 positions match TRBD1. The TCR originated in a man in his sixties with HTLV-1-associated myelopathy (HAM/TSP). The CDR3 region is CASVRDRGPHEQFF. DNA for the CDR3: TGTGCCAGTGTCCGGGACAGGGGACCACATGAGCAGTTCTTC.